This TCR beta chain was observed in a study of cytomegalovirus exposure and HLA in healthy donors. Study conclusions and caveats: The HLA-A and HLA-B alleles of most subjects were reportedly predicted accurately from TCR beta sequences. Cytomegalovirus-associated TCR beta chains were listed, numbering over 150.

This clone occurred a few times. Its antigen is as yet unknown. CDR1 MNHEY and CDR2 SVGAGI come from the germline V gene. The CDR3 loop spans 13 amino acids. The germline V and J ends were trimmed by 6 bases and 10 bases, with 18 bases remaining between them. The PCR had 60 Vbeta and 13 Jbeta primers. Here immunoSEQ multiplex PCR was the method, and the copy in TCRdb shows in-frame clones only, minus some. The top ten clones hold under 3.5% of a sample with 140,000 or so clones, roughly 80% of them seen once. The receptor's source is a woman between 25 and 40 years old in good health and CMV-seronegative. The V and J genes are TRBV6-5 and TRBJ1-1; D perhaps matches TRBD1 (6 bases). The sequenced material came from PBMCs. The CDR3 protein is CASRLQGEQGAFF. The CDR3 coding sequence is TGTGCCAGCAGGCTACAGGGAGAGCAGGGAGCTTTCTTT.